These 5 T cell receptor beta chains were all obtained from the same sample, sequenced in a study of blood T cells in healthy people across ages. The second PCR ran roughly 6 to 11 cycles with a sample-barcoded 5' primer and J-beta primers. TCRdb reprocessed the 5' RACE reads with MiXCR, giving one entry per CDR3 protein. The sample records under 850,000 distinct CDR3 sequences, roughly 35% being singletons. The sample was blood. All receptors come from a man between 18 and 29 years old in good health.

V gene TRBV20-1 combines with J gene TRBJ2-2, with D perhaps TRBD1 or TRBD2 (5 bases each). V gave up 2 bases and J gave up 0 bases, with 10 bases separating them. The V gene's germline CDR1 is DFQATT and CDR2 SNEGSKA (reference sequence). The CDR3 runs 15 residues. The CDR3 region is CSARHGTANTGELFF. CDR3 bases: TGCAGTGCTAGACACGGGACGGCGAACACCGGGGAGCTGTTTTTT.

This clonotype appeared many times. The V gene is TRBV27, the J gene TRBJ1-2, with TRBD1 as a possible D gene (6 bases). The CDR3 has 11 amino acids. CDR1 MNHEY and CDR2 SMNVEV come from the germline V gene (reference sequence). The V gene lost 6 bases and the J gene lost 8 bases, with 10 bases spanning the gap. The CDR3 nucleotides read TGTGCCAGCAGCGGTACAGGGGGCTACACCTTC. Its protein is CASSGTGGYTF.

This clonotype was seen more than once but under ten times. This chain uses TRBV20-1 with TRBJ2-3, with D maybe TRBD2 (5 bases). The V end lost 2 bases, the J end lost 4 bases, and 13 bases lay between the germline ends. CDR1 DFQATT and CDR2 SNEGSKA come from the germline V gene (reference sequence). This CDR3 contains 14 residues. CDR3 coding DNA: TGCAGTGCTAGAAGAAGTACTAGGTCAGATACGCAGTATTTT. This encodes CSARRSTRSDTQYF.

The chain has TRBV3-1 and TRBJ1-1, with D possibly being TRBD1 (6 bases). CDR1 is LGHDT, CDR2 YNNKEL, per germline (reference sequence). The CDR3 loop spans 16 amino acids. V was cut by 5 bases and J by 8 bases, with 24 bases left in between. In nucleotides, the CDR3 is TGTGCCAGCAGCGCGGGGAGGGACAATTTTCAGACGGAAGCTTTCTTT. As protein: CASSAGRDNFQTEAFF.

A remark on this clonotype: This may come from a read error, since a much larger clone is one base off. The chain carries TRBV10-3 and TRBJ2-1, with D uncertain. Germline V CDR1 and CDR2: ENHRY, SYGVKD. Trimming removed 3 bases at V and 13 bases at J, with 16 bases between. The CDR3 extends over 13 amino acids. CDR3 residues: CAISERTEETQFF. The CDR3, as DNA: TGTGCCATCAGTGAACGAACAGAAGAGACCCAGTTCTTC.